This passage covers 24 T cell receptor beta chains from one sample sequenced in a study of blood T cell repertoires in COVID-19. Some clones are missing from TCRdb's copy, which holds only in-frame ones; the method was immunoSEQ multiplex PCR. Of hundreds of thousands of clones in the sample, 83% were seen once. Material: peripheral blood. These receptors were collected from a woman in her 30s with COVID-19, enrolled during active disease.

The chain combines TRBV12-3 or TRBV12-4 with TRBJ1-4; 7 nucleotides line up with TRBD1. The CDR3 contains 13 residues. V dropped 6 bases and J dropped 7; count of bases not matched to a gene: 5. CDR3 in amino acids: CASRVGTVEKLFF. CDR3 coding DNA: TGTGCCAGCAGAGTCGGGACAGTTGAAAAACTGTTTTTT.

This clone was counted ten times or more. The chain uses TRBV4-3 and TRBJ1-4; D is perhaps TRBD1 (6 bases). The CDR3 covers 17 residues. Germline CDR1 reads LGHNA; CDR2 reads YSLEER. Trimming stripped 4 bases from V and 1 base from J, with 16 bases between. This chain's CDR3 is CASSLDPGAGTNEKLFF. The CDR3 DNA follows: TGCGCCAGCAGCCTGGACCCAGGGGCGGGAACTAATGAAAAACTGTTTTTT.

This rearrangement joins TRBV30 to TRBJ2-6; the D gene is possibly TRBD1 (6 bases). Trimming stripped 4 bases from V and 4 bases from J, with 14 bases between. There are 15 residues in the CDR3. The germline V gene encodes CDR1 GTSNPN and CDR2 SVGIG (reference sequence). CDR3 in amino acids: CAWTEQGWGANVLTF. CDR3 bases: TGTGCCTGGACCGAACAGGGTTGGGGGGCCAACGTCCTGACTTTC.

This sequence joins TRBV24-1 and TRBJ1-1; no clear D. Trimming stripped 8 bases from V and 7 bases from J, with 10 bases between. The CDR3 consists of 11 residues. CDR1 and CDR2 from the germline V gene are KGHDR and SFDVKD. The CDR3 DNA reads as TGTGCCACCACCAGTGATAATGAAGCTTTCTTT. Protein sequence: CATTSDNEAFF.

The table lists this clone with a few counts. This chain links TRBV7-9 with TRBJ1-5, with 7 bases fitting TRBD1. Germline V lookup: CDR1 SEHNR, CDR2 FQNEAQ (reference sequence). CDR3 size: 15 residues. The J segment lost 6 bases and the V segment lost 5 bases, leaving 10 bases of the junction unmatched. The CDR3 nucleotides are TGTGCCAGCAGCGCTCAGGGGGTCGGGAGTCAGCCCCAGCATTTT. It is translated as CASSAQGVGSQPQHF.

V is TRBV3-1 (or the pseudogene TRBV3-2) and J is TRBJ2-1, with TRBD2 matching 7 bases. CDR3 length equals 16 residues. Trimming removed 4 bases from V and 3 bases from J; junction bases left unmatched: 9. Germline values: CDR1 LGHDT, CDR2 YNNKEL (reference sequence). The CDR3 region has the DNA TGTGCCAGCAGCCCCGAAAGACTAGCTGGCTACAATGAGCAGTTCTTC. Protein: CASSPERLAGYNEQFF.

This clone was recorded a few times. V usage is TRBV15 and J usage is TRBJ1-5, with D hard to call. The CDR3 spans 14 residues. Per the germline V gene, CDR1 is LNHNV and CDR2 is YYDKDF (reference sequence). V gave up 4 bases and J gave up 10 bases, with 17 bases separating them. This CDR3 is CATSTTGYEGPQHF. CDR3 nucleotide sequence: TGTGCCACCAGCACTACGGGGTACGAAGGACCCCAGCATTTT. The entire variable domain, with the rest obtained from reference TRBV15 and TRBJ1-5, is as follows: DAMVIQNPRYQVTQFGKPVTLSCSQTLNHNVMYWYQQKSSQAPKLLFHYYDKDFNNEADTPDNFQSRRPNTSFCFLDIRSPGLGDTAMYLCATSTTGYEGPQHFGDGTRLSIL.

The rearrangement links TRBV29-1 to TRBJ2-5; D not resolved. The germline CDR1 and CDR2 sequences are SQVTM and ANQGSEA. The length of the CDR3 is 12 residues. The V end was cut by 4 bases, the J end by 4 bases, with 10 bases between. DNA for the CDR3: TGCAGCGTTGGGCAGCCGGGAGAGACCCAGTACTTC. Its translation: CSVGQPGETQYF.

The chain employs TRBV19 and TRBJ2-5; TRBD1 agrees at 7 bases. Looked up from germline, CDR1 is LNHDA and CDR2 is SQIVND (reference sequence). The CDR3 loop spans 15 amino acids. Trimming took 3 bases from V and 3 from J; bases not matched to a gene: 7. Here the CDR3 DNA reads TGTGCCAGTAGTATCCGGGACAGCGTAAAAGAGACCCAGTACTTC. It codes for CASSIRDSVKETQYF.

The chain links TRBV5-5 to TRBJ2-7; D might be TRBD1 (6 bases). V dropped 0 bases and J dropped 3 bases, with 13 bases sitting between them. The CDR3 runs 15 residues. Germline CDR1 and CDR2: SGHKS and YYEKEE (reference sequence). CDR3 bases: TGTGCCAGCAGCTTGGTGACAGGAAACCGCTACGAGCAGTACTTC. As protein: CASSLVTGNRYEQYF.

The chain links TRBV28 to TRBJ1-2, with a tentative D call TRBD1 (5 bases). The CDR3 is 14 amino acids. Germline V CDR1 and CDR2: MDHEN, SYDVKM. Trimming cost V 6 bases and J 1 base, with 12 bases left between them. The CDR3 DNA follows: TGTGCCAGCAGCCAACCGACAGTTAACTATGGCTACACCTTC. Amino acids: CASSQPTVNYGYTF.

The sample holds a few counts of this clone. The chain combines TRBV29-1 with TRBJ1-2; possible D gene TRBD1, 6 bases. Germline assignment: CDR1 SQVTM and CDR2 ANQGSEA. Trimming cost V 4 bases and J 0 bases, with 15 bases left between them. This CDR3 comprises 15 residues. The CDR3 DNA sequence: TGCAGCGTTGTTAGGCAGGGGCGAGCTAACTATGGCTACACCTTC. This sequence encodes CSVVRQGRANYGYTF.

V is TRBV13 and J is TRBJ1-1; 7 bases are shared with TRBD1. The CDR3 spans 17 residues. Germline CDR1 and CDR2: PRHDT and FYEKMQ (reference sequence). V was clipped by 5 bases and J by 0 bases; unmatched bases: 12. The CDR3 sequence: CASSIGTVDIVNTEAFF. CDR3 sequence (DNA): TGTGCCAGCAGCATCGGGACAGTAGATATAGTGAACACTGAAGCTTTCTTT.

The V and J genes are TRBV4-2 and TRBJ2-3, with 9 bases fitting TRBD2. The CDR3 is made up of 17 amino acids. With 0 bases clipped from V and 6 bases from J, the junction kept 10 bases outside the gene matches. The V gene's germline CDR1 is LGHNA and CDR2 YNFKEQ. CDR3 sequence (DNA): TGTGCCAGCAGCCAAGATGGGGCGGGAGGGCCGATCGATACGCAGTATTTT. It codes for CASSQDGAGGPIDTQYF.

The chain combines TRBV11-2 with TRBJ2-1; TRBD1 aligns across 8 bases. Germline V lookup: CDR1 SGHAT, CDR2 FQNNGV. The CDR3 is 12 amino acids. Trimming cost V 10 bases and J 6 bases; bases outside gene matches: 5. Here the CDR3 reads CATKQGGNEQFF. Here the CDR3 DNA reads TGTGCCACGAAACAGGGGGGCAATGAGCAGTTCTTC.

The chain is built from TRBV9 and TRBJ2-2; 7 bases fit TRBD1. After removal of 3 bases from V and 2 bases from J, the junction contained 10 bases not matched to a gene. Germline V lookup: CDR1 SGDLS, CDR2 YYNGEE. The CDR3 totals 17 residues. The CDR3 nucleotides are TGTGCCAGCAGCGGAAACAGGGGCCACCCTAACACCGGGGAGCTGTTTTTT. This gives the protein CASSGNRGHPNTGELFF. Using reference TRBV9 and TRBJ2-2 for the parts outside the CDR3, the full variable domain is DSGVTQTPKHLITATGQRVTLRCSPRSGDLSVYWYQQSLDQGLQFLIQYYNGEERAKGNILERFSAQQFPDLHSELNLSSLELGDSALYFCASSGNRGHPNTGELFFGEGSRLTVL.

This chain links TRBV5-4 with TRBJ2-7; 7 positions agree with TRBD1. The CDR3 totals 14 residues. V was clipped by 4 bases and J by 2 bases; unmatched bases: 6. CDR1 and CDR2 from the germline V gene are SGHNT and YYREEE (reference sequence). CDR3 DNA sequence: TGTGCCAGCAGCAGGCAGGGGGTCGCCTACGAGCAGTACTTC. Its translation is CASSRQGVAYEQYF. Full variable domain (remainder filled in from reference TRBV5-4 and TRBJ2-7): ETGVTQSPTHLIKTRGQQVTLRCSSQSGHNTVSWYQQALGQGPQFIFQYYREEENGRGNFPPRFSGLQFPNYSSELNVNALELDDSALYLCASSRQGVAYEQYFGPGTRLTVT.

This chain joins TRBV11-1 and TRBJ2-7; 7 bases align to TRBD1. The CDR3 length is 15 residues. J was trimmed by 2 bases and V by 0 bases; bases with no gene match: 4. Germline CDR1 SGHAT, CDR2 FQDESV (reference sequence). The CDR3 DNA is TGTGCCAGCAGCTTAGCCTGGGACAGCCCCTACGAGCAGTACTTC. It translates to CASSLAWDSPYEQYF.

The CDR3 region has the DNA TGTGCCAGCAGCCCCCGACTAGTCCCCAATGAGCAGTTCTTC. It is translated as CASSPRLVPNEQFF. V is TRBV3-1 (or the pseudogene TRBV3-2) and J is TRBJ2-1, with D perhaps matching TRBD2 (6 bases). V dropped 4 bases and J dropped 6 bases, with 13 bases sitting between them. This CDR3 contains 14 residues. Germline values: CDR1 LGHDT, CDR2 YNNKEL (reference sequence).

The chain carries TRBV9 and TRBJ1-6; weak D call: TRBD1 (6 bases). Germline CDR1 reads SGDLS; CDR2 reads YYNGEE. With 3 bases removed from V and 8 bases from J, the gap between germline ends came to 18 bases. CDR3 length: 16 amino acids. The CDR3 sequence: CASSAQKTGGDSPLHF. The CDR3 nucleotides are TGTGCCAGCAGCGCCCAAAAGACAGGTGGAGATTCACCCCTCCACTTT.

The rearrangement joins TRBV4-3 to TRBJ1-1, with 7 bases matching TRBD1. CDR3 size: 15 residues. Unmatched junction bases numbered 5, after V lost 0 bases and J lost 4 bases. Germline V gene data show CDR1 as LGHNA and CDR2 as YSLEER. CDR3 protein: CASSQDDNRGTEAFF. The DNA for the CDR3 is TGCGCCAGCAGCCAAGACGATAACAGGGGCACTGAAGCTTTCTTT.

The rearrangement joins TRBV24-1 to TRBJ2-5, with TRBD2 matching 10 bases. Losses at the gene ends were 6 bases for V and 5 bases for J; bases not matched to a gene: 14. CDR3 length equals 17 residues. In germline, CDR1 is KGHDR, CDR2 SFDVKD. This CDR3 reads CATSSTHGTSEGETQYF. The CDR3 DNA sequence: TGTGCCACCAGTTCCACCCATGGGACTAGCGAAGGGGAGACCCAGTACTTC.

This clone was recorded only once. The genes are TRBV30 and TRBJ1-2; 7 bases agree with TRBD1. This CDR3 is 14 amino acids long. The V segment lost 5 bases and the J segment 2 bases; nucleotides outside the gene matches: 8. CDR1 is GTSNPN and CDR2 is SVGIG in the germline V gene (reference sequence). The CDR3 DNA is TGTGCCTGGTCAGGGACAGCTAGCAACTATGGCTACACCTTC. Encoded protein: CAWSGTASNYGYTF.

V usage is TRBV7-3 and J usage is TRBJ1-1; TRBD1 matches at 7 bases. V shed 5 bases and J 3 bases; nucleotides not matched to a gene: 9. The CDR3 is 15 amino acids. The germline V gene has CDR1 SGHTA and CDR2 FQGTGA. The CDR3, as DNA: TGTGCCAGCAGCGAAAGGGACAGCTCTTACACTGAAGCTTTCTTT. Translated, it gives CASSERDSSYTEAFF.